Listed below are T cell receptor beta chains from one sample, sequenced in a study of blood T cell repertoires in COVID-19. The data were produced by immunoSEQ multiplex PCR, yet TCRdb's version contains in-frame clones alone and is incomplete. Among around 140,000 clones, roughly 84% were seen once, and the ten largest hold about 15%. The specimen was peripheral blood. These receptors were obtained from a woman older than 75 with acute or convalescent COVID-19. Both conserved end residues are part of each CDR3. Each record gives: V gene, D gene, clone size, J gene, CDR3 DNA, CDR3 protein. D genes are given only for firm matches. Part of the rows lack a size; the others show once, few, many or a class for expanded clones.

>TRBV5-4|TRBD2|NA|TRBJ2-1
TGTGCCAGCAGCCCCAGACTAGCGGGGAGCAATGAGCAGTTCTTC
CASSPRLAGSNEQFF
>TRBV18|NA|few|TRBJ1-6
TGTGCCAGCTCACCAATTCCGGGACAAAATTCACCCCTCCACTTT
CASSPIPGQNSPLHF
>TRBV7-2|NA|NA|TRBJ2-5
TGTGCCAGCAGCTTAGGGGGGACATTACAAGAGACCCAGTACTTC
CASSLGGTLQETQYF
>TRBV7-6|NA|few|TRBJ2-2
TGTGCCAGCAGCCCTCGGGGGGAGGGGGTCACCGGGGAGCTGTTTTTT
CASSPRGEGVTGELFF
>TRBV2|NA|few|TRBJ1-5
TGTGCCAGCAGTGAACAGGGCCTTAGCAATCAGCCCCAGCATTTT
CASSEQGLSNQPQHF
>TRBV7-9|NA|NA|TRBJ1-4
TGTGCCAGCAGCTTCAGGGAAAAGAATGAAAAACTGTTTTTT
CASSFREKNEKLFF
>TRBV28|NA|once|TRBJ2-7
TGTGCCACCACAGGGATATACGAGCAGTACTTC
CATTGIYEQYF
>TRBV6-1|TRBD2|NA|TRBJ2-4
TGTGCCAGCAGTGAAGGGACTAGCGGGAAAAACATTCAGTACTTC
CASSEGTSGKNIQYF
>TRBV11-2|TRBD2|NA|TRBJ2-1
TGTGCCAGCAGCCCTGGACTAGCGGGGAGATACAATGAGCAGTTCTTC
CASSPGLAGRYNEQFF
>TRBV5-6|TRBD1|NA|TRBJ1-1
TGTGCCAGCAGCTACAGGGGGGGAGGCACTGAAGCTTTCTTT
CASSYRGGGTEAFF
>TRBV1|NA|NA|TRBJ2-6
TGCACCAGCAGCCAAATGGGGTGTGGACAGGGATACCCTCCCTCTGGGGCCAACGTCCTGACTTTC
CTSSQMGCGQGYPPSGANVLTF
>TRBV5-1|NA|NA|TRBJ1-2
TGCGCCAGCAGCTTGGCCAGGGTCGGGTATGGCTACACCTTC
CASSLARVGYGYTF
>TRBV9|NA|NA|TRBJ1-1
TGTGCCAGCAGCGTAGAGGAACGGGGAGAAGCTTTCTTT
CASSVEERGEAFF
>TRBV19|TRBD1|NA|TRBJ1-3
TGTGCCAGTAGAAAGGGGGGACAGCGCGTCTCTGGAAACACCATATATTTT
CASRKGGQRVSGNTIYF
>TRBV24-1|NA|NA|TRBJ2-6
TGTGCCACCGACTCTTCCGGGGCCAACGTCCTGACTTTC
CATDSSGANVLTF
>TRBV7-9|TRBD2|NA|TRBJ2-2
TGTGCCAGCAGCTTAGCTGAAGCGGGACCCGAGGGAGTGCTGTTTTTT
CASSLAEAGPEGVLFF
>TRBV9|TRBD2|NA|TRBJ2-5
TGTGCCAGCAGCGTAGGGCCGGGACTAGCGGGGAACCAAGAGACCCAGTACTTC
CASSVGPGLAGNQETQYF
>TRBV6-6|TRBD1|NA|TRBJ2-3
TGTGCCAGCAGTGCCCGACAGGGACCGGACACAGATACGCAGTATTTT
CASSARQGPDTDTQYF
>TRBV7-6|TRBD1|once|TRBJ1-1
TGTGCCAGCAGCTTAGGCAACAGGGGGTCAAATGAAGCTTTCTTT
CASSLGNRGSNEAFF
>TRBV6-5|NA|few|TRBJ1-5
TGTGCCAGCAGCCCCGAGTATAGCAATCAGCCCCAGCATTTT
CASSPEYSNQPQHF
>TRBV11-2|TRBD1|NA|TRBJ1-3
TGTGCCAGCAGCTTGGGGACAGTACTTCGGAACACCATATATTTT
CASSLGTVLRNTIYF
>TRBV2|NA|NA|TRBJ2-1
TGTGCCAGCAGGGCTAACAGGGAGTCCTACAATGAGCAGTTCTTC
CASRANRESYNEQFF